This entry features one T cell receptor beta chain sequence. No cognate antigen has been identified for it. Base quality data are lacking; no much larger clone is found one base away. This entry belongs to a study of vaccination effects on CD4 cells after COVID-19 (dated by TCRdb to 2021 to 2024). Study-level background: Post-vaccine samples across the study were collected a median of 72 days after the second dose, with a range of 14 to 241. The Oncomine TCR Beta short-read assay on an Illumina iSeq 100 was used to sequence cultures from other donors in the study. A total of approximately 9 COVID-19 convalescent patients and a handful of SARS-CoV-2-naive healthy vaccine recipients were included in the full study. The study compared SARS-CoV-2 spike-specific CD4+ TCR repertoires before and after mRNA vaccination in COVID-19 convalescent patients and infection-naive vaccine recipients.

In the ViraFEST assay, PBMC were stimulated with viral peptide pools, and TCR sequencing was then used to find antigen-specific CD4+ T cell clonotypes based on their expansion. After less than eleven days of culture, CD4+ T cells were isolated with the EasySep CD4+ T cell isolation kit. Each participant received two doses of an mRNA SARS-CoV-2 vaccine, either BNT162b2 or mRNA-1273. None of the healthy vaccine recipients had a prior SARS-CoV-2 infection, which was confirmed by nucleocapsid antibody tests that came back negative both before and after vaccination. Each well held 1.5 million to 2.5 million PBMC cultured in IMDM containing roughly 5% human AB serum, roughly 9.9 IU/ml IL-2 and gentamicin, along with 8 to 10 ug/ml peptides. On days 3 and 7, half of the culture medium was replaced with fresh IL-2-containing medium. Each peptide stimulation condition was cultured in triplicate wells unless otherwise noted. PBMC were separated from whole blood using Ficoll-Paque Plus gradient centrifugation and were then either cryopreserved at -140C or used fresh. The overlapping peptide pools covered the spike proteins of SARS-CoV-2 as well as those of the common cold coronaviruses HCoV-NL63, HCoV-OC43 and HCoV-229E. Genomic DNA was extracted from cultured CD4+ T cells with the QIAamp micro DNA kit.

What the study reported, not specific to this receptor: At late post-vaccination timepoints, both infection-induced and vaccine-induced clones showed marked clonal contraction, consistent with waning T cell responses. Among healthy vaccine recipients, nearly all vaccine-induced clones were SARS-CoV-2 mono-reactive, and just 1 of 255 was cross-reactive with common cold coronaviruses. The study was limited by a small number of convalescent patients, and early post-infection timepoints were lacking.

The library relied on the immunoSEQ multiplex PCR assay. DNA from the cultured and isolated CD4+ T cells underwent TCR beta CDR3 sequencing. The study's own analysis went as follows. Non-productive TCR sequences were discarded, and reads were trimmed to the CDR3 region, with only CDR3s of 7 or more amino acids retained. The MANAFEST web app was used to identify antigen-specific clonotypes by comparing expansion in peptide wells with expansion in reference cultures. To count as positive, a clone had to show expansion at FDR<0.05 compared with the reference and with all other wells, an odds ratio above 5, and a frequency above 0.1% in two replicate wells. Cross-reactive clonotypes were defined as significantly expanded in SARS-CoV-2 spike wells and in at least one common cold coronavirus spike condition. Levenshtein distance calculated with the stringdist R package was used to assess CDR3 similarity, and unrooted trees were constructed with ape in R 3.6.1. The table was pulled from immuneACCESS by TCRdb, which kept in-frame rearrangements only. Such tables lose some clones; where checked, under half of the loss comes from unresolved V genes, and the rest has no known cause. V, J and clone size reflect that table, while D and trimming were determined from the DNA. Recorded for this sample are almost 30,000 clones; 60% to 75% of them occurred a single time. Roughly 16% of the sample lies in the top ten.

Trimming costs V 1 base and J 4 bases, and their ends lie 2 bases apart. CDR1 and CDR2 (SGHDN, FVKESK) derive from the germline V gene. From its cysteine to its phenylalanine, the CDR3 spans 11 amino acids. Of all the DNA, just the CDR3 is kept, 33 bases in frame from base 1. The chain is made from TRBV14 and TRBJ2-7; the D gene cannot be resolved reliably. The sequence derives from a human donor who received a COVID-19 vaccine. The sequencing used CD4+ T cells from PBMCs cultured with HCoV-OC43 spike peptides, collected after COVID-19 vaccination. This sample's cell subset or site label indicates: HCoV-OC43 spike overlapping peptide pool stimulation. The DNA sequence is as follows: TGTGCCAGCAGCCAAGGGTACGAGCAGTACTTC. It specifies CASSQGYEQYF.